This T cell receptor beta chain is from a study of blood T cells in healthy people across ages. The germline CDR1 and CDR2 sequences are LGHNA and YSLEER. Deletions cut 0 bases from V and 4 bases from J, with 10 bases between. This CDR3 region has 15 residues. Study-wide points: Naive and antigen-experienced cells could not be conclusively compared, given unsorted PBMCs.

Comments on this clonotype: Its antigen remains unidentified.

Primed by a sample-barcoded 5' primer and a J-beta primer mix, a second PCR proceeded for about 6 to 12 cycles. TCRdb itself ran the 5' RACE reads through MiXCR, one entry per CDR3 protein. The sample carries roughly 800,000 distinct CDR3 sequences, about 62% recorded once. The donors, all healthy, were Caucasians living in Russia, aged roughly 6 to 100. The sequenced sample was blood. The sequence came from a man under 40 in good health. The rearrangement joins TRBV4-3 to TRBJ2-1; D unresolved. The DNA for the CDR3 is TGCGCCAGCAGCCAAGATAGGCATGGGTACAATGAGCAGTTCTTC. It specifies CASSQDRHGYNEQFF.